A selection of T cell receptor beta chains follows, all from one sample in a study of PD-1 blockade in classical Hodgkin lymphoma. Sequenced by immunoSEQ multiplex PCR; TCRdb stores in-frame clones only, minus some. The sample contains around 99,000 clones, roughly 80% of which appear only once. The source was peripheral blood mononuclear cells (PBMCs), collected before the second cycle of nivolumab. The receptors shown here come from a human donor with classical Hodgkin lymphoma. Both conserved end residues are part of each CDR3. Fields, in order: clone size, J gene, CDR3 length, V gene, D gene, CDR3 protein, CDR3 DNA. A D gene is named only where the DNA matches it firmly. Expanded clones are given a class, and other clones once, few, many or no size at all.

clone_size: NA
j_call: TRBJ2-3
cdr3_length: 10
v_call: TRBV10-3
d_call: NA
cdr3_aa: CATAADTQYF
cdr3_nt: TGTGCCACCGCCGCGGATACGCAGTATTTT

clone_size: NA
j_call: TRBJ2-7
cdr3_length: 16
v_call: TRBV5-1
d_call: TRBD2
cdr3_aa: CASSFRMTSGSYEQYF
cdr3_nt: TGCGCCAGCAGCTTTCGAATGACTAGCGGGAGTTACGAGCAGTACTTC

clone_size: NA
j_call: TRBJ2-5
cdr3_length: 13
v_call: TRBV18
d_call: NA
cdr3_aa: CASSLTQEETQYF
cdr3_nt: TGTGCCAGCTCATTGACTCAGGAAGAGACCCAGTACTTC

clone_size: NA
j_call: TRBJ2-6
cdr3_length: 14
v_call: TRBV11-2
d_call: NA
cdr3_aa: CASSLVAGANVLTF
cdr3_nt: TGTGCCAGCAGCTTAGTAGCCGGGGCCAACGTCCTGACTTTC

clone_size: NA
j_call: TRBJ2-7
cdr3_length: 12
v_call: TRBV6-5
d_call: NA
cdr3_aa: CASSPVGDEQYF
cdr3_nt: TGTGCCAGCAGCCCCGTAGGGGACGAGCAGTACTTC

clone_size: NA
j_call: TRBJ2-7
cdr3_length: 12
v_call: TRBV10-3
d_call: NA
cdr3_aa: CAVGQAANEQYF
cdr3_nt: TGTGCCGTGGGTCAAGCGGCCAACGAGCAGTACTTC

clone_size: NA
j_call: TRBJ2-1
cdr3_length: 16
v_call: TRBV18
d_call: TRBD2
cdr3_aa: CASSPQGLAGSGEQFF
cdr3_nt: TGTGCCAGCTCACCCCAGGGACTAGCGGGATCCGGGGAGCAGTTCTTC

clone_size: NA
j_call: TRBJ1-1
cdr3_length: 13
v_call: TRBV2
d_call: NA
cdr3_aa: CASSGQIGTEAFF
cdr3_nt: TGTGCCAGCAGTGGACAGATCGGCACTGAAGCTTTCTTT

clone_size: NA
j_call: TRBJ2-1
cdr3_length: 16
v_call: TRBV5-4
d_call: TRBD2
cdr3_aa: CASSLVGTSVFDEQFF
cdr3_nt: TGTGCCAGCAGCTTGGTTGGGACTAGCGTTTTCGATGAGCAGTTCTTC

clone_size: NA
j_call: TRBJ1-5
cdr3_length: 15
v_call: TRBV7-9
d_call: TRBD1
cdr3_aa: CASSPGQGGIQPQHF
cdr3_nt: TGTGCCAGCAGCCCGGGACAGGGAGGGATTCAGCCCCAGCATTTT

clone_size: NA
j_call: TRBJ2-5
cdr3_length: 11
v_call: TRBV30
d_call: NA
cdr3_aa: CAWSTGQTQYF
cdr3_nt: TGTGCCTGGAGTACCGGGCAGACCCAGTACTTC

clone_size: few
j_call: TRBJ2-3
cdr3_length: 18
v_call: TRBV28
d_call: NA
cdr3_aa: CASSLTFKTRGSTDTQYF
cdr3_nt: TGTGCCAGCAGTTTAACATTTAAAACTAGGGGGAGCACAGATACGCAGTATTTT